Listed here is a single TCR beta chain. Its antigen target is currently unknown. Base-call qualities are not available, and no considerably larger clone is one nucleotide away. These data belong to a study of cytomegalovirus exposure and HLA in healthy donors (dated by TCRdb to the late 2010s). Some background on the complete study: An earlier analysis of approximately 640 of the donors reported 250 to 300 Gb of sequence data and more than 90 million unique TCR beta sequences from 150 million to 200 million T cells. The number of typed donors differed by locus: 629-630 for A, B, C, DRB1 and DQB1; about 520 for DQA1; about 600 for DPA1; and about 470 for DPB1. The genetic ancestry cluster associated with self-reported Caucasian donors included about 84% of the approximately 410 genotyped donors. An early release covering 550 to 650 HLA-typed donors comprised 250 to 350 gigabases of sequencing data and about 90 million unique TCR sequences. Roughly five DR-DQ haplotypes were handled as single units for association and clustering, since linkage in the cohort was strong. Every repertoire in the discovery cohort had been generated on one and the same sequencing platform. Across about 380 genotyped donors of the cohort, an average of roughly 200,000 unique TCR beta nucleotide sequences per donor were sequenced, and roughly 20% of those sequences were non-productive. To predict cytomegalovirus infection status, the study brought together high-throughput TCR immunosequencing, statistical association of individual TCRs with disease status, and machine learning. Donor age, sex, ethnicity and CMV serostatus were compiled alongside the repertoire data. An earlier analysis of 587 of the donors used high-throughput TCR beta sequencing to judge whether each TCR beta V gene segment behaved as functional or pseudogenic. A later genetic analysis took genome-wide SNP genotypes for about three fifths of the 666 donors and used that subset as a discovery cohort. Along with the roughly 670-subject first cohort, a separate validation cohort of around 110 different subjects was used. To study patterns of TCR occurrence, a later analysis re-analyzed previously published TCR beta repertoires from 666 donors and added high-resolution HLA genotyping. In the later analysis, no new phenotypic data were used to find candidate immune exposures; instead, reliance was placed on TCR beta sequences and their occurrence across donors. The study used immunosequencing to profile the T cell repertoires of several hundred subjects and linked those repertoires to cytomegalovirus serostatus. HLA typing covered class I and class II loci at four-digit resolution. The study was designed to test whether signatures of past pathogen exposure could be identified by cataloging public T cell receptors. The full study reports these points: Presence/absence analyses assumed roughly uniform sequencing depth across donors, an assumption that may not hold. Specific HLA alleles were associated with 16,951 TCR beta sequences at a false discovery rate of 0.05 in a later analysis. According to a later analysis, TCR association rates differed among HLA loci, with DRB1 alleles showing the most associated TCRs and HLA-C alleles showing the fewest. A later genetic analysis associated a missense DCLRE1C variant with V-gene and J-gene trimming of TCR beta chains, and an independent cohort replicated the association. The study gave a list of roughly 150 TCR beta chains associated with cytomegalovirus. In this cohort, only TCR beta chains were sequenced, and detectable features were limited by the absence of alpha or paired-chain data. The sequencing pipeline was judged likely to have produced a cluster of highly shared sequence variants as a technical artifact. CMV serostatus was the only immune exposure information available for the cohort. In a later genetic analysis, fewer N-insertions in productive TCRs were reported among donors in an Asian-associated ancestry cluster than the roughly 710-donor mean. Because HLA typing was unavailable for some donors at each locus, only the typed subset was used in association tests. Most TCR sequences were seen in very few donors, while some public TCRs were found in many individuals. According to a later analysis, most CMV-associated TCR beta chains appeared to be HLA-restricted, and the HLA associations seemed to be driven largely by CMV exposure. Because counts were too low, around 17 rarely observed V segments, including chromosome 9 orphons, were left out of the earlier analysis of about 500 of the donors. In both the original and validation cohorts, the classifier was reported to diagnose cytomegalovirus status with high specificity and sensitivity. A further reported finding was that TCR beta sequences accurately predicted the HLA-A and HLA-B alleles for most subjects in the first cohort. In an earlier analysis of several hundred of the donors, most TCR beta V segments were observed in productive rearrangements about 87% or about 30% of the time, broadly matching IMGT annotations. In vitro tests confirmed that three of the cytomegalovirus-associated TCR beta chains recognize cytomegalovirus antigens. Compared with equally common non-associated chains, HLA-associated TCR beta chains in a later analysis were more clonally expanded and had lower generation probabilities. Correlated functional status among segregating V segments might be attributable to linkage disequilibrium, but an unknown experimental factor could not be ruled out. The authors suggested that the approach could potentially be generalized to other disease states and immunological phenotypes. In a later analysis, several top co-occurrence clusters were reported to appear linked to parvovirus B19, influenza, CMV and Epstein-Barr virus. When HLA alleles, especially DR and DQ, strongly co-occurred, TCR associations were difficult to assign to individual alleles.

In total, roughly 710 healthy bone marrow donors made up the cohort. All cohort members were sampled while nominally healthy, although unrecorded immune exposures were likely present. The donor was CMV seronegative and belonged to the group of 320 or so seronegative cohort members. A peripheral blood sample was provided by each donor, and peripheral blood mononuclear cells were used for TCR beta sequencing. Genomic DNA extraction from the blood cell samples was performed with the Qiagen DNeasy Blood Extraction Kit. The library was built by means of the immunoSEQ multiplex PCR assay. A mixture of 60 forward primers for TCR Vbeta segments and 13 reverse primers for TCR Jbeta segments was used in the multiplex PCR. The CDR3 region of rearranged TCR beta genes was amplified from genomic DNA with a multiplex PCR assay. On the Illumina HiSeq System, the amplified TCR beta libraries were sequenced as 87-base-pair reads. The study's processing was this. A later analysis tallied around 87 million unique TCR beta chains across the approximately 670 repertoires, and 10 million to 11 million of those chains were shared by two or more donors. A nearest-neighbor algorithm error-corrected the raw reads and collapsed the reads into unique sequences, merging closely related sequences to remove PCR and sequencing errors. To assign V, D and J gene segments, CDR3 sequences were aligned to IMGT reference sequences. Each retained sequence needed at least a six-nucleotide match to both a V gene segment and a J gene segment. A rearrangement counted as productive if the CDR3 had no stop codons and remained in frame with V and J, and every other rearrangement counted as non-productive. CDR3 was defined by IMGT convention, running from the second conserved V-encoded cysteine to the conserved J-encoded phenylalanine. The earlier analysis of about 590 of the donors excluded sequences that lacked an unambiguous match to a single V gene segment. In an earlier analysis of around 590 of the donors, a V segment was called functional when productive rearrangements were above 56.7%, and segregating when the standard deviation between donors exceeded 5%. To diagnose cytomegalovirus status from the catalog of TCR beta chain sequences, a statistical classification framework was built. V and J gene assignment, in a later analysis, came from comparing TCR nucleotide sequences with IMGT/GENE-DB human TR gene sequences. The TCRdist pipeline was used in a later analysis to assign CDR3 sequences and most-parsimonious VDJ recombination scenarios. In a later analysis, every TCR beta chain was defined by the combination of its CDR3 amino acid sequence and its V-gene family, and reads without a unique V-gene family were dropped. In a later analysis, 500 to 700 highly shared, low-generation-probability nucleotide sequences were removed to address suspected cross-contamination and a sequencing artifact. For each public chain, a later analysis derived a clonal expansion index from normalized ranks of inferred template counts within each repertoire. In a later analysis, generation probabilities were computed with a VDJ recombination model fitted to out-of-frame rearrangements, and the resulting probabilities were checked against IGoR. In a later analysis, hypergeometric tests were used to score TCR-TCR, TCR-HLA and TCR-CMV co-occurrence, with a repertoire-size bias correction applied to TCR pairs. False discovery rates were estimated in a later analysis by permuting HLA or CMV assignments 20 times. In a later analysis, co-occurring TCRs were grouped using DBSCAN, with TCRdist sequence similarity added in when clustering inside HLA-allele-positive subsets. Repertoires with fewer than 30,000 or more than 120,000 public chains were left out of co-occurrence clustering, as were five repertoires with anomalous nucleotide sharing. TCRdb limited this immuneACCESS table to in-frame rearrangements with V and J called. A share of clones is missing; checked studies link under half to unresolved V genes, and the rest is unexplained. V, J and clone size are taken as reported in that table, and D and trimming were inferred from the DNA itself. The sample records about 160,000 clones, almost 80% of which are singletons. The ten largest clones capture roughly 1.3% of the sample.

What was sequenced was PBMCs. The receptor was derived from a woman between 50 and 59 years old in good health and CMV-seronegative.

The CDR3 amino acid sequence is: CASSRERGNYEQYF. The sequence in DNA is TGTGCCAGCAGCCGAGAGAGGGGGAACTACGAGCAGTACTTC. Here the chain combines TRBV2 and TRBJ2-7; TRBD1 is perhaps the D gene, given 6 matching bases. Based on the germline V gene, the CDR1 and CDR2 sequences are SNHLY and FYNNEI. V is cut by 6 bases and J by 3 bases, and the space between the germline ends is 15 bases. From cysteine to phenylalanine, the CDR3 is 14 amino acids long. Kept here is only the CDR3 DNA, which spans 42 bases and is read in frame from base 1.